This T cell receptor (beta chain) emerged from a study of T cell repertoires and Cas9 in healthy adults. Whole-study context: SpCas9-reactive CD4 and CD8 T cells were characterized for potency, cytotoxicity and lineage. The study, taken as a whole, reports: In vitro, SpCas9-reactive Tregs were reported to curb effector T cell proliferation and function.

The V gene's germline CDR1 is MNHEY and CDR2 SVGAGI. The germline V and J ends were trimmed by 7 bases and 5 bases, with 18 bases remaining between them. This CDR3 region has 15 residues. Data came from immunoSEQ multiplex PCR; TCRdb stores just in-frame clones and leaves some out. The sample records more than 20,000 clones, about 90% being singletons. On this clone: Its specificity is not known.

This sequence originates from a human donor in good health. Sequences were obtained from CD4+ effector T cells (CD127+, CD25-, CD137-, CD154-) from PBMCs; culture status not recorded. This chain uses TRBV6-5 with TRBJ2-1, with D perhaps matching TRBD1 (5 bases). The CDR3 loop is CASTPWQGDNNEQFF. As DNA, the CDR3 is TGTGCCAGCACCCCGTGGCAGGGCGATAACAATGAGCAGTTCTTC.